This T cell receptor (beta chain) was captured in a study of CD8 T cells in Susac syndrome. The CDR3 length is 15 residues. Losses at the gene ends were 0 bases for V and 1 base for J; bases not matched to a gene: 3. Germline V gives CDR1 LGHNA, CDR2 YSLEER. RNA, at 0.5 to 1 ug, was reverse transcribed with random hexamers. Amplification of TCR beta CDR3 spanned 54 Vbeta and 13 Jbeta via immunoSEQ multiplex PCR. TCRdb fed the immunoSEQ multiplex PCR reads into MiXCR, producing one record per CDR3 protein. The sample includes some 300,000 distinct CDR3 sequences, around 91% of them seen just once. In its sample, this clonotype was seen a few times. CD8+ and CD4+ T cells circulating in blood were sequenced for TCR beta. In the multiple sclerosis control group, patients were treatment-naive and had stable or active relapsing-remitting disease. TEMRA cells underwent FACS enrichment and CD8+ and CD4+ T cells underwent negative isolation.

The gene calls are TRBV4-3 and TRBJ2-7, with TRBD1 identical over 7 bases. This clonotype was sampled from a human donor with multiple sclerosis. The sample comprised CD8+ T cells from PBMCs. The DNA of the CDR3 is TGCGCCAGCAGCCAAGATCCGGGACAGTCCTACGAGCAGTACTTC. Its translation: CASSQDPGQSYEQYF.